This T cell receptor beta chain is drawn from a study of B cell selection in AIRE deficiency. Methods used by the authors: Around 56,000 patient and 9.4x10^4 or so healthy donor TCRbeta sequences came from Tregs. The table came from immunoSEQ multiplex PCR; TCRdb's copy has only in-frame clones and leaves some out. The V and J calls and clone size come from that table; D and trimming were worked out from the DNA. Among 20,000 to 25,000 clones listed, roughly 93% were seen once. Regulatory T cells were sorted as CD4+CD25hiCD127low/negative cells. Study observations and caveats: Only TCRbeta was sequenced; about 35% of shared healthy Treg sequences appeared in Tconv. Shorter CDR3s marked shared Treg sequences, biased toward few non-templated insertions.

Of note for this clone: Its antigen is as yet unknown.

Material for sequencing was Tregs sorted from PBMCs. This clonotype was sampled from a human donor with AIRE deficiency.

The DNA of the CDR3 is TGTGCCAGCAGTTCAACCCTGGCCTTGACGCAGTATTTT. As protein: CASSSTLALTQYF. V usage is TRBV6-5 and J usage is TRBJ2-3, with D unresolved. The CDR3 spans 13 residues. V shed 4 bases and J shed 9 bases, with 14 bases lying between them. Germline V gene sequence: CDR1 MNHEY, CDR2 SVGAGI.